The 8 T cell receptor beta chains presented below share a single source sample, sequenced in a study of T cell responses to AZD1222 COVID-19 vaccine. Libraries were prepared by immunoSEQ multiplex PCR; TCRdb keeps only in-frame clonotypes and omits some of them. The sample records 100,000 to 150,000 clones, just under 95% being singletons. The sequencing here drew on peripheral blood, taken on day 0 of AZD1222 vaccination. These receptors all stem from an adult in good health.

V and J are TRBV6-4 and TRBJ2-1; D is perhaps TRBD2 (5 bases). The ends were cut back, 6 bases at V and 9 bases at J, with 24 bases in the middle. CDR1 MRHNA and CDR2 SNTAGT come from the germline V gene. The CDR3 has 16 residues. The CDR3 here is CASSEKQRADVGEQFF. DNA of the CDR3: TGTGCCAGCAGCGAAAAACAGAGGGCGGACGTTGGTGAGCAGTTCTTC.

The V and J genes are TRBV13 and TRBJ1-2; no reliable D call. Germline V CDR1 and CDR2: PRHDT, FYEKMQ (reference sequence). The CDR3 spans 13 residues. V was trimmed by 5 bases and J by 4 bases, leaving 11 bases between them. The CDR3 region is CASSPVGSYGYTF. The CDR3 coding sequence is TGTGCCAGCAGCCCTGTCGGCAGCTATGGCTACACCTTC.

The chain employs TRBV28 and TRBJ1-6, with TRBD1 as a possible D gene (6 bases). V lost 5 bases and J lost 3, with 11 bases in between. Looked up from germline, CDR1 is MDHEN and CDR2 is SYDVKM. The CDR3 is 15 residues long. CDR3 in amino acids: CASSRPDSYNSPLHF. DNA for the CDR3: TGTGCCAGCAGTCGCCCGGACAGCTATAATTCACCCCTCCACTTT.

V usage is TRBV3-1 (or the pseudogene TRBV3-2) and J usage is TRBJ1-1; D gene uncertain. Germline loops: CDR1 LGHDT, CDR2 YNNKEL (reference sequence). Between the trimmed V and J ends, which lost 4 bases and 0 bases, there was a span of 15 bases. This CDR3 is built from 16 residues. CDR3 coding DNA: TGTGCCAGCAGCCTCCAGCCGGGCAGTTTGAACACTGAAGCTTTCTTT. Protein sequence: CASSLQPGSLNTEAFF.

The chain carries TRBV4-1 and TRBJ2-7; D uncertain. CDR3 size: 14 residues. V lost 1 base and J lost 2, with 9 bases in between. The germline gives CDR1 MGHRA, CDR2 YSYEKL. The CDR3, as DNA: TGCGCCAGCAGCCAAGGACCCAAGGCCTACGAGCAGTACTTC. Protein product: CASSQGPKAYEQYF.

This clone was seen a handful of times. This chain connects TRBV4-1 to TRBJ2-7, with 7 bases aligning to TRBD1. CDR3 length: 14 residues. The V and J ends lost 4 bases and 3 bases, in that order; junction bases with no gene match: 6. Looked up from germline, CDR1 is MGHRA and CDR2 is YSYEKL. The CDR3 coding sequence is TGCGCCAGCAGCCCGGGACAGAGAAACTACGAGCAGTACTTC. It specifies CASSPGQRNYEQYF.

CDR3 loop: CASSLEREAFF. CDR3 nucleotide sequence: TGTGCCAGCAGCTTAGAACGTGAAGCTTTCTTT. V gene TRBV11-2 combines with J gene TRBJ1-1; unclear D gene. V lost 0 bases, J lost 7 bases, and 3 bases lay in between. There are 11 residues in the CDR3. From germline, CDR1 is SGHAT and CDR2 FQNNGV.

The V call is TRBV15, the J call TRBJ1-1, with D possibly being TRBD1 (5 bases). Germline loops: CDR1 LNHNV, CDR2 YYDKDF (reference sequence). CDR3 length equals 13 residues. V was cut by 6 bases and J by 1 base, with 9 bases left in between. The CDR3 nucleotides read TGTGCCACCAGTCTAACAGGGAACACTGAAGCTTTCTTT. Its translation is CATSLTGNTEAFF. The full variable domain, completed using reference TRBV15 and TRBJ1-1, is DAMVIQNPRYQVTQFGKPVTLSCSQTLNHNVMYWYQQKSSQAPKLLFHYYDKDFNNEADTPDNFQSRRPNTSFCFLDIRSPGLGDTAMYLCATSLTGNTEAFFGQGTRLTVV.